These 9 T cell receptor beta chains were sequenced from one sample in a study of shared clonotypes between healthy human individuals. Profiling relied on immunoSEQ multiplex PCR, and the TCRdb table lists in-frame clones only, not all of them. The data hold some 2,500,000 clones, with about nine tenths observed a single time. Specimen: naive CD4+ T cells from PBMCs. The subset here: CD45RA+ positively selected. The receptors derive from a young man in good health. Some clones in this sample may be carry-over from other donors' samples.

V usage is TRBV30 and J usage is TRBJ2-7; no reliable D call. The germline V gene encodes CDR1 GTSNPN and CDR2 SVGIG (reference sequence). The CDR3 is 15 residues long. Trimming removed 2 bases at V and 2 bases at J, with 16 bases between. The DNA of the CDR3 is TGTGCCTGGAGTAGCCCCGGGCACAGAACCTACGAGCAGTACTTC. As protein: CAWSSPGHRTYEQYF.

This chain links TRBV14 with TRBJ2-7; TRBD1 matches at 12 bases. This CDR3 is 15 amino acids long. Per the germline V gene, CDR1 is SGHDN and CDR2 is FVKESK. V lost 5 bases and J lost 3; bases outside the gene matches: 5. The CDR3 is CASSKGDRGLYEQYF. In nucleotides, the CDR3 is TGTGCCAGCAGCAAGGGGGACAGGGGGCTCTACGAGCAGTACTTC.

This chain connects TRBV6-1 to TRBJ2-7, with a weak D call TRBD1 (6 bases). The CDR3 extends over 14 amino acids. V was pared by 1 base and J by 2 bases, with 9 bases between. Germline V gene lookup returns CDR1 MNHNS and CDR2 SASEGT. The CDR3 DNA follows: TGTGCCAGCAGTGAAGTGGACAGTCCCTACGAGCAGTACTTC. Protein: CASSEVDSPYEQYF.

This sequence joins TRBV18 and TRBJ2-3, with D uncertain. This CDR3 spans 13 amino acids. Trimming left V 2 bases short and J 6 bases short, with 9 bases between. Germline CDR1 reads KGHSH; CDR2 reads LQKENI. The CDR3 region has the DNA TGTGCCAGCTCACCAACCGATGGGGATACGCAGTATTTT. Translating it yields CASSPTDGDTQYF.

This chain connects TRBV6-4 to TRBJ2-2; D gene unclear. V was shortened by 4 bases and J by 4 bases, with 7 bases between the two germline ends. CDR1 is MRHNA, CDR2 SNTAGT, per germline. The CDR3 runs 13 residues. The CDR3 here is CASSATPTGELFF. CDR3 DNA: TGTGCCAGCAGTGCAACTCCCACCGGGGAGCTGTTTTTT.

The genes are TRBV10-3 and TRBJ2-2; D could derive from TRBD1 or TRBD2 (6 bases each). The CDR3 runs to 13 residues. CDR1 and CDR2 (germline): ENHRY, SYGVKD. Trimming removed 3 bases at V and 8 bases at J, with 10 bases between. Here the CDR3 reads CAISERGVGELFF. CDR3 nucleotide sequence: TGTGCCATCAGTGAAAGGGGGGTTGGGGAGCTGTTTTTT.

V usage is TRBV19 and J usage is TRBJ1-2; the D is unclear. This CDR3 has 16 residues. The V end was cut by 0 bases, the J end by 1 base, with 12 bases between. Germline values: CDR1 LNHDA, CDR2 SQIVND (reference sequence). CDR3 in amino acids: CASSIDLDRRNYGYTF. The CDR3 coding sequence is TGTGCCAGTAGTATAGATCTAGACCGACGTAACTATGGCTACACCTTC.

There are a few counts of this clone. Sequence at one end of the junction differs from germline and may be a read error. J is TRBJ1-1 and V is TRBV6-1; D might be TRBD1 (5 bases). Germline loops: CDR1 MNHNS, CDR2 SASEGT. This CDR3 has 11 amino acids. The CDR3 spells CASLTTAVFHF. In DNA, the CDR3 is TGTGCCAGCCTGACGACAGCGGTATTCCACTTT.

This sequence joins TRBV29-1 and TRBJ2-4, with 7 bases fitting TRBD2. Germline loops: CDR1 SQVTM, CDR2 ANQGSEA. With V trimmed by 4 bases and J by 8 bases, 5 bases remained unmatched. The CDR3 extends over 12 amino acids. Written as DNA, the CDR3 is TGCAGCGTTGTGGGCCGGGGGGACATTCAGTACTTC. Translation gives CSVVGRGDIQYF.